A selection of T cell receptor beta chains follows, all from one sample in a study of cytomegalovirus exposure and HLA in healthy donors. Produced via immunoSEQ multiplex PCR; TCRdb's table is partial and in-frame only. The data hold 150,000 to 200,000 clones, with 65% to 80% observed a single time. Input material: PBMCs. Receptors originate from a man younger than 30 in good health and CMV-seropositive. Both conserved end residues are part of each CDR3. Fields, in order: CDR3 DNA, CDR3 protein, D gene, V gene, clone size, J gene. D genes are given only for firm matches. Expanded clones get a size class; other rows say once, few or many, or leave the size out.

cdr3_nt: TGTGCCAGCAGCTTAGGGCCCACCGGGGAGCTGTTTTTT; cdr3_aa: CASSLGPTGELFF; d_call: .; v_call: TRBV7-2; clone_size: .; j_call: TRBJ2-2
cdr3_nt: TGTGCCAGCAGTCGGGGGAACCTTAACTATGGCTACACCTTC; cdr3_aa: CASSRGNLNYGYTF; d_call: .; v_call: TRBV28; clone_size: .; j_call: TRBJ1-2
cdr3_nt: TGTGCCAGCACCCGAACCGGGACTCGAGTGGCCGGGGAGCTGTTTTTT; cdr3_aa: CASTRTGTRVAGELFF; d_call: .; v_call: TRBV7-2; clone_size: .; j_call: TRBJ2-2
cdr3_nt: TGTGCCAGTAGTATAGAGGGGGGAGATACGCAGTATTTT; cdr3_aa: CASSIEGGDTQYF; d_call: .; v_call: TRBV19; clone_size: .; j_call: TRBJ2-3
cdr3_nt: TGTGCTGGGCTTTGGGAGGGGCGATCTGAAGCTTTCTTT; cdr3_aa: CAGLWEGRSEAFF; d_call: .; v_call: TRBV30; clone_size: .; j_call: TRBJ1-1
cdr3_nt: TGTGCCAGCAGTGGGCCAGGGGGCGCGGGCACAGATACGCAGTATTTT; cdr3_aa: CASSGPGGAGTDTQYF; d_call: TRBD1; v_call: TRBV6-1; clone_size: .; j_call: TRBJ2-3
cdr3_nt: TGTGCCAGCAGCGCGCGGGACAGGATGACTAGAGACGGCTACACCTTC; cdr3_aa: CASSARDRMTRDGYTF; d_call: TRBD1; v_call: TRBV7-9; clone_size: .; j_call: TRBJ1-2
cdr3_nt: TGTGCCATCCAGTTTACGACGGGGGGGCTGGGTGAGCAGTTCTTC; cdr3_aa: CAIQFTTGGLGEQFF; d_call: TRBD2; v_call: TRBV7-6; clone_size: .; j_call: TRBJ2-1
cdr3_nt: TGTGCCAGCAGTCCACGACCGCTCGACAGATTGAACACTGAAGCTTTCTTT; cdr3_aa: CASSPRPLDRLNTEAFF; d_call: .; v_call: TRBV25-1; clone_size: .; j_call: TRBJ1-1
cdr3_nt: TGTGCCAACGTAAGAGGGACAGGGGGCGTTACTTCTGGCTACACCTTC; cdr3_aa: CANVRGTGGVTSGYTF; d_call: TRBD1; v_call: TRBV2; clone_size: few; j_call: TRBJ1-2
cdr3_nt: TGTGCCAGCAGCGTTACAGGGATTGACCAAGAGACCCAGTACTTC; cdr3_aa: CASSVTGIDQETQYF; d_call: .; v_call: TRBV6-1; clone_size: .; j_call: TRBJ2-5
cdr3_nt: TGTGCCAGCAGCCTAGGACAGGGTAACACTGAAGCTTTCTTT; cdr3_aa: CASSLGQGNTEAFF; d_call: TRBD1; v_call: TRBV4-2; clone_size: .; j_call: TRBJ1-1
cdr3_nt: TGCGCCAGCAGCTTGGGGGGATTACAGGGAGACCAGCCCCAGCATTTT; cdr3_aa: CASSLGGLQGDQPQHF; d_call: .; v_call: TRBV5-1; clone_size: .; j_call: TRBJ1-5
cdr3_nt: TGCGCCAGCAGCGGGACAGGAGCCCACAGTGATGAAAAACTGTTTTTT; cdr3_aa: CASSGTGAHSDEKLFF; d_call: TRBD1; v_call: TRBV4-1; clone_size: .; j_call: TRBJ1-4
cdr3_nt: TGTGCCACCAGCAGGGATGCTAGCGGGGGGGCCCTCTACAATGAGCAGTTCTTC; cdr3_aa: CATSRDASGGALYNEQFF; d_call: TRBD2; v_call: TRBV15; clone_size: .; j_call: TRBJ2-1
cdr3_nt: TGTGCCAGCAGTTATGGGGGCCTCTCCTACAATGAGCAGTTCTTC; cdr3_aa: CASSYGGLSYNEQFF; d_call: .; v_call: TRBV6-5; clone_size: .; j_call: TRBJ2-1
cdr3_nt: TGTGCCAGCACCTCGAGGGTAGACTATGGCTACACCTTC; cdr3_aa: CASTSRVDYGYTF; d_call: .; v_call: TRBV6-1; clone_size: .; j_call: TRBJ1-2
cdr3_nt: TGTGCCAGCAGGGGGACAGGGTCCTATCAGCCCCAGCATTTT; cdr3_aa: CASRGTGSYQPQHF; d_call: TRBD1; v_call: TRBV2; clone_size: .; j_call: TRBJ1-5
cdr3_nt: TGTGCCAGCAGTTTAAGGACTAGCACAGATACGCAGTATTTT; cdr3_aa: CASSLRTSTDTQYF; d_call: .; v_call: TRBV27; clone_size: .; j_call: TRBJ2-3
cdr3_nt: TGTGCCAGTAGTAGGAAGGGGGACCGAATCTCTGGGGCCAACGTCCTGACTTTC; cdr3_aa: CASSRKGDRISGANVLTF; d_call: .; v_call: TRBV19; clone_size: once; j_call: TRBJ2-6
cdr3_nt: TGTGCCAGCAGGCCTACTCTAGAAGCGGTTGAGCAGTTCTTC; cdr3_aa: CASRPTLEAVEQFF; d_call: .; v_call: TRBV5-6; clone_size: .; j_call: TRBJ2-1
cdr3_nt: TGTGCCAGCAGTTTAACAGGGGGCGTCACTTATAGCAATCAGCCCCAGCATTTT; cdr3_aa: CASSLTGGVTYSNQPQHF; d_call: TRBD1; v_call: TRBV27; clone_size: .; j_call: TRBJ1-5
cdr3_nt: TGTGCCAGCACCTCTGGGCCGGACTCTGGAAACACCATATATTTT; cdr3_aa: CASTSGPDSGNTIYF; d_call: .; v_call: TRBV6-5; clone_size: .; j_call: TRBJ1-3
cdr3_nt: TGTGCCAGCAGTGGACCGGGACAGGGGGGAAACACCATATATTTT; cdr3_aa: CASSGPGQGGNTIYF; d_call: TRBD1; v_call: TRBV6-1; clone_size: .; j_call: TRBJ1-3
cdr3_nt: TGTGCCAGCAGTCGATCCAGGGGCACTGAAGCTTTCTTT; cdr3_aa: CASSRSRGTEAFF; d_call: .; v_call: TRBV28; clone_size: .; j_call: TRBJ1-1